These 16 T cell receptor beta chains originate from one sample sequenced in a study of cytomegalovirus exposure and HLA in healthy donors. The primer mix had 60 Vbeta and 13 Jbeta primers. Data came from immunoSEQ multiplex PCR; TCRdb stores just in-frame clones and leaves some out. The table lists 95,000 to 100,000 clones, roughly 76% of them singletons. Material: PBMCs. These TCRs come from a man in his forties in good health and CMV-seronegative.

The CDR3 region is CASNLPGDYEQYF. The CDR3 DNA reads as TGTGCCAGCAACCTGCCAGGGGACTACGAGCAGTACTTC. The rearrangement links TRBV28 to TRBJ2-7, with D maybe TRBD1 (6 bases). V was cut by 7 bases and J by 3 bases, with 13 bases left in between. Germline V CDR1 and CDR2: MDHEN, SYDVKM. The CDR3 has 13 amino acids.

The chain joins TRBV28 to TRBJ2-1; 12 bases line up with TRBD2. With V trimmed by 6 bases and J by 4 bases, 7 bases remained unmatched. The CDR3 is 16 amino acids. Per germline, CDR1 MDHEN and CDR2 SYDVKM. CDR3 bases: TGTGCCAGCAGCTCCCGAGGGACTAGCGGGTACAATGAGCAGTTCTTC. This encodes CASSSRGTSGYNEQFF.

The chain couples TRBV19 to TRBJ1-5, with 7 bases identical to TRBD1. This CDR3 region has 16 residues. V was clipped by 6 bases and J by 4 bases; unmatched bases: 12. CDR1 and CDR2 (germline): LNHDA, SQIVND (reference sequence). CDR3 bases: TGTGCCAGTAGGAACGACAGGGTCGGAGGTAATCAGCCCCAGCATTTT. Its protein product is CASRNDRVGGNQPQHF. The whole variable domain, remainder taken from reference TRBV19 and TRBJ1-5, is DGGITQSPKYLFRKEGQNVTLSCEQNLNHDAMYWYRQDPGQGLRLIYYSQIVNDFQKGDIAEGYSVSREKKESFPLTVTSAQKNPTAFYLCASRNDRVGGNQPQHFGDGTRLSIL.

CDR3 DNA sequence: TGCGCCAGCAGCAGGGACAGGGGGGTGAATGAGCAGTTCTTC. Protein sequence: CASSRDRGVNEQFF. The genes are TRBV5-1 and TRBJ2-1; 11 nucleotides agree with TRBD1. The CDR3 has 14 amino acids. CDR1 and CDR2 (germline): SGHRS, YFSETQ. Trimming at V came to 4 bases and at J to 7 bases, leaving 4 bases not matched to a gene.

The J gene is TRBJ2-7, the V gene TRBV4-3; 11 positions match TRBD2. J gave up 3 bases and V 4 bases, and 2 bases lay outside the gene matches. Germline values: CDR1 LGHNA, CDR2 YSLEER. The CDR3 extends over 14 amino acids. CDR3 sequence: CASSPGTSGYEQYF. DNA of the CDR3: TGCGCCAGCAGCCCTGGGACTAGCGGCTACGAGCAGTACTTC.

The CDR3 bases are TGTGCCAGCAGCTTAAACGGCGGGGGCGGGGGGGGCTACACCTTC. It specifies CASSLNGGGGGGYTF. The genes are TRBV7-2 and TRBJ1-2; D may be TRBD1 (6 bases). There are 15 residues in the CDR3. Germline V CDR1 and CDR2: SGHTA, FQGNSA. V was trimmed by 2 bases and J by 8 bases, leaving 18 bases between them.

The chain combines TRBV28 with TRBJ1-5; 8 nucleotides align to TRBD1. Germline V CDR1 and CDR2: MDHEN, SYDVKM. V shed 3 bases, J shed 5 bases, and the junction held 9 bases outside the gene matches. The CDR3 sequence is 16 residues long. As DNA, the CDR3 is TGTGCCAGCAGTTTTCGGGACAGGCGCTCTTATCAGCCCCAGCATTTT. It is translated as CASSFRDRRSYQPQHF.

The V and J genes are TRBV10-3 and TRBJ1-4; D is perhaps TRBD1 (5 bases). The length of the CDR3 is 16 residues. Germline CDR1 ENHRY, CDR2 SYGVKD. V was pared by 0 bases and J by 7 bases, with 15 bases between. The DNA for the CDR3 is TGTGCCATCAGTGAGTCGGGACTTGGTGGAGCTGAAAAACTGTTTTTT. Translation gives CAISESGLGGAEKLFF.

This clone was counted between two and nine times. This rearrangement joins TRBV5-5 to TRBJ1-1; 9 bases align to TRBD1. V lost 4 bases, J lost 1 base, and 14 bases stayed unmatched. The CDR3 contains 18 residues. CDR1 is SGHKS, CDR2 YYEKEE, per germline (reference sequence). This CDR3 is CASSPRRGQGRGNTEAFF. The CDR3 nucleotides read TGTGCCAGCAGCCCCCGTCGGGGACAGGGAAGAGGGAACACTGAAGCTTTCTTT.

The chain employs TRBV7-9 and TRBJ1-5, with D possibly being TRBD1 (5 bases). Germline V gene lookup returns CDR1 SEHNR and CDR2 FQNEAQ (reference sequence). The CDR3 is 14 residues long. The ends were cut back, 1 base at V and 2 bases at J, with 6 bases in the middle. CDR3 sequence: CASSLGGGNQPQHF. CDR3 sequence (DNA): TGTGCCAGCAGCTTAGGGGGGGGCAATCAGCCCCAGCATTTT.

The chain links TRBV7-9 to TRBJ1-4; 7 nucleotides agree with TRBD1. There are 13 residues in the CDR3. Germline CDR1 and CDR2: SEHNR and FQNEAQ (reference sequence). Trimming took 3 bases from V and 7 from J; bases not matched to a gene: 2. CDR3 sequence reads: CASSLTGTEKLFF. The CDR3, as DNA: TGTGCCAGCAGCTTGACAGGGACTGAAAAACTGTTTTTT. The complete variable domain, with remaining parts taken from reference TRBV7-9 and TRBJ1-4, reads DTGVSQNPRHKITKRGQNVTFRCDPISEHNRLYWYRQTLGQGPEFLTYFQNEAQLEKSRLLSDRFSAERPKGSFSTLEIQRTEQGDSAMYLCASSLTGTEKLFFGSGTQLSVL.

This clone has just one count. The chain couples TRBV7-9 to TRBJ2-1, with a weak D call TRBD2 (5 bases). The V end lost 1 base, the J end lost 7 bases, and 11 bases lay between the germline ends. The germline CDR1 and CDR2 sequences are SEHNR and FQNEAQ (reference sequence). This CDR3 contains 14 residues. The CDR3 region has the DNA TGTGCCAGCAGCTTAGGAGGGCTAGCTAATGAGCAGTTCTTC. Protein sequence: CASSLGGLANEQFF. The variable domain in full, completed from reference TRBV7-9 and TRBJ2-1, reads DTGVSQNPRHKITKRGQNVTFRCDPISEHNRLYWYRQTLGQGPEFLTYFQNEAQLEKSRLLSDRFSAERPKGSFSTLEIQRTEQGDSAMYLCASSLGGLANEQFFGPGTRLTVL.

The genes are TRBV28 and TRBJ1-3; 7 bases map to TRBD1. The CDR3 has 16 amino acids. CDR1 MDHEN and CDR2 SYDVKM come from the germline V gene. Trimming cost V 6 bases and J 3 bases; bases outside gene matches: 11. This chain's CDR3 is CASSPLTGNLGNTIYF. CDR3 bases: TGTGCCAGCAGCCCCCTGACAGGGAACCTTGGAAACACCATATATTTT. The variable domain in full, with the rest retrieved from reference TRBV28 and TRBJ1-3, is DVKVTQSSRYLVKRTGEKVFLECVQDMDHENMFWYRQDPGLGLRLIYFSYDVKMKEKGDIPEGYSVSREKKERFSLILESASTNQTSMYLCASSPLTGNLGNTIYFGEGSWLTVV.

For the CDR3, the DNA is TGCGCCAGCTACTCTGGGGCCAACGTCCTGACTTTC. Translated: CASYSGANVLTF. The rearrangement joins TRBV10-1 to TRBJ2-6; no reliable D call. This CDR3 region has 12 residues. Germline CDR1 reads WNHNN; CDR2 reads SYGVQD (reference sequence). The V gene lost 8 bases and the J gene lost 0 bases, with 2 bases spanning the gap.

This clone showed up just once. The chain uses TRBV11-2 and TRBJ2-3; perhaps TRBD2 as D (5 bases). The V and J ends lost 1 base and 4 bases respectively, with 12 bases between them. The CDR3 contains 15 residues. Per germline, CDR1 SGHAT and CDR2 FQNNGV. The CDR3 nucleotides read TGTGCCAGCAGCTTAGGGGTTAACGGGGCAGATACGCAGTATTTT. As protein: CASSLGVNGADTQYF.

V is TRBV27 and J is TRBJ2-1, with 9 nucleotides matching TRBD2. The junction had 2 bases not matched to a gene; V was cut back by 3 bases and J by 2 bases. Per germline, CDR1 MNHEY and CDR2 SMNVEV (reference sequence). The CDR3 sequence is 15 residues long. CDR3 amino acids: CASSLAGGPYNEQFF. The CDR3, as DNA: TGTGCCAGCAGTTTGGCGGGAGGGCCCTACAATGAGCAGTTCTTC.